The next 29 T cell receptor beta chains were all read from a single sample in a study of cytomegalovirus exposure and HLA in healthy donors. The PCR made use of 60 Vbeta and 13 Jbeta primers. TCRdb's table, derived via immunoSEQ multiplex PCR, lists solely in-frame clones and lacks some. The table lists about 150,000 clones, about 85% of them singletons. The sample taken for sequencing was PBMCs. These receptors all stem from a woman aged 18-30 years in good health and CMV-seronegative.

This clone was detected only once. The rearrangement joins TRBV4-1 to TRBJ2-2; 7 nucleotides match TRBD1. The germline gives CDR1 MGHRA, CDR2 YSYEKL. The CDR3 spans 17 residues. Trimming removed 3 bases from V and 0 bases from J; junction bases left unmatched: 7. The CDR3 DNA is TGCGCCAGCAGCCATCCCGGGACAGCTACGAACACCGGGGAGCTGTTTTTT. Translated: CASSHPGTATNTGELFF.

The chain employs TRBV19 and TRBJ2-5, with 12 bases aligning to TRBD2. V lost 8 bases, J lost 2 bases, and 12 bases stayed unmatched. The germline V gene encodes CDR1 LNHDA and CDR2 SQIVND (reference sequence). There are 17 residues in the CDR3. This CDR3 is CASALGLAGFTQETQYF. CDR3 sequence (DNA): TGTGCCAGTGCCCTCGGACTAGCGGGATTCACACAAGAGACCCAGTACTTC. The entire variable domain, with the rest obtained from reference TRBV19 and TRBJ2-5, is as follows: DGGITQSPKYLFRKEGQNVTLSCEQNLNHDAMYWYRQDPGQGLRLIYYSQIVNDFQKGDIAEGYSVSREKKESFPLTVTSAQKNPTAFYLCASALGLAGFTQETQYFGPGTRLLVL.

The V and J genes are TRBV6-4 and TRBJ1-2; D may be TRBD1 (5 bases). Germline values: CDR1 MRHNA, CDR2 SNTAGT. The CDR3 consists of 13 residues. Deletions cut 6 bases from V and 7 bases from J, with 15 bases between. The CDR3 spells CASRDPHGGGYTF. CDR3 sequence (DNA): TGTGCCAGCAGAGATCCACACGGGGGTGGCTACACCTTC.

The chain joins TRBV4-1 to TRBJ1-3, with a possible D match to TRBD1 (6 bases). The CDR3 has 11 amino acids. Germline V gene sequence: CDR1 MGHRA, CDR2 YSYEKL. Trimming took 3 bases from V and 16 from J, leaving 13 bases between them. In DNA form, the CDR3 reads TGCGCCAGCAGCCAGGCCGGGACACCCTATTTT. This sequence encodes CASSQAGTPYF.

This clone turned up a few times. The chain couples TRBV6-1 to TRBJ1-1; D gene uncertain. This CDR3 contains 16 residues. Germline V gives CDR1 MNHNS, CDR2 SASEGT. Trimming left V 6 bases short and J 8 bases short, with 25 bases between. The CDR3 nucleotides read TGTGCCAGCAGAGAACTCCGAGGGCAGCCGGGGAGGGAAGCTTTCTTT. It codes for CASRELRGQPGREAFF.

The CDR3 here is CASSGDRNYEQYF. The CDR3 DNA reads TGTGCCAGCAGCGGGGACAGGAACTACGAGCAGTACTTC. The rearrangement uses TRBV9 and TRBJ2-7; 8 bases align to TRBD1. With 3 bases clipped from V and 3 bases from J, the junction kept 2 bases outside the gene matches. CDR3 length equals 13 residues. Germline V gives CDR1 SGDLS, CDR2 YYNGEE. Looking up the rest from reference TRBV9 and TRBJ2-7 gives the full variable domain: DSGVTQTPKHLITATGQRVTLRCSPRSGDLSVYWYQQSLDQGLQFLIQYYNGEERAKGNILERFSAQQFPDLHSELNLSSLELGDSALYFCASSGDRNYEQYFGPGTRLTVT.

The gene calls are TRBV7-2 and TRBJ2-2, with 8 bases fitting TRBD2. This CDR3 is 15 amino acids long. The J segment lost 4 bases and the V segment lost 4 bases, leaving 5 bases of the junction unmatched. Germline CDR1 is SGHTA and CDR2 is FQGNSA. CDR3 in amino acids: CASSSSGRVTGELFF. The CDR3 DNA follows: TGTGCCAGCAGCTCCAGCGGGAGAGTCACCGGGGAGCTGTTTTTT. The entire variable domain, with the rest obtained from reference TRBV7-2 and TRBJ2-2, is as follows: GAGVSQSPSNKVTEKGKDVELRCDPISGHTALYWYRQSLGQGLEFLIYFQGNSAPDKSGLPSDRFSAERTGGSVSTLTIQRTQQEDSAVYLCASSSSGRVTGELFFGEGSRLTVL.

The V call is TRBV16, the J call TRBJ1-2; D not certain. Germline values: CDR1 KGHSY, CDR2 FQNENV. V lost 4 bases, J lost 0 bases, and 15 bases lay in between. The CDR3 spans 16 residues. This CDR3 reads CASSPGGVGANYGYTF. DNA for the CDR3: TGTGCCAGCAGCCCCGGCGGGGTCGGGGCTAACTATGGCTACACCTTC.

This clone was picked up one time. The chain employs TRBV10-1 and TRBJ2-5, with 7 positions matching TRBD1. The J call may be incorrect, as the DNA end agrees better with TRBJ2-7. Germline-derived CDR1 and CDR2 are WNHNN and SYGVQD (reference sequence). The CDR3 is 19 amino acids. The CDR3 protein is CASSGRQGKKGPISYEQYF. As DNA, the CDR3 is TGCGCCAGCAGTGGTCGACAGGGAAAGAAAGGACCTATTAGCTACGAGCAGTACTTC.

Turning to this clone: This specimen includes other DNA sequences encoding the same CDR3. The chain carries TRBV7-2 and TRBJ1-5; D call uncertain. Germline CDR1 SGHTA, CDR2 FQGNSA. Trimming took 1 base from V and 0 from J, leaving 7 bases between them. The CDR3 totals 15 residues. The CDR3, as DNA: TGTGCCAGCAGCTTAGGCCTCTATAGCAATCAGCCCCAGCATTTT. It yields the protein CASSLGLYSNQPQHF.

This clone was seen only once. As DNA, the CDR3 is TGTGCCAGCAGCCGACAGGGCGCAGGCAATCAGCCCCAGCATTTT. Translating gives CASSRQGAGNQPQHF. The chain joins TRBV7-9 to TRBJ1-5; 7 bases fit TRBD1. The V and J ends lost 5 bases and 2 bases, in that order; junction bases with no gene match: 6. The CDR3 is 15 residues long. Looked up from germline, CDR1 is SEHNR and CDR2 is FQNEAQ (reference sequence).

CDR3 region: CASSPVLGADGYTF. CDR3 DNA sequence: TGTGCCAGCAGCCCCGTATTGGGGGCCGATGGCTACACCTTC. The V call is TRBV11-2, the J call TRBJ1-2; perhaps TRBD1 as D (6 bases). This CDR3 comprises 14 residues. CDR1 and CDR2 (germline): SGHAT, FQNNGV. V lost 5 bases and J lost 6, with 16 bases in between.

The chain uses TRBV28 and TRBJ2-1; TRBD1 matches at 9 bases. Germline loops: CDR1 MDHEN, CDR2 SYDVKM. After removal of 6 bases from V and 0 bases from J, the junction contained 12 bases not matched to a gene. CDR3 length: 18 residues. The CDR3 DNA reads TGTGCCAGCAGCCTCGGGACAGGGCCTGCGAGCTCCTACAATGAGCAGTTCTTC. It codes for CASSLGTGPASSYNEQFF.

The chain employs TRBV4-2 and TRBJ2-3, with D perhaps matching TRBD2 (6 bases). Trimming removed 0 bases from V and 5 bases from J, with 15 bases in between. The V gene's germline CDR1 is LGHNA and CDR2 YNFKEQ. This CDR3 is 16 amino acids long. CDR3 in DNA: TGTGCCAGCAGCCAAGATCAGGAGGGAGGATTAGATACGCAGTATTTT. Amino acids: CASSQDQEGGLDTQYF.

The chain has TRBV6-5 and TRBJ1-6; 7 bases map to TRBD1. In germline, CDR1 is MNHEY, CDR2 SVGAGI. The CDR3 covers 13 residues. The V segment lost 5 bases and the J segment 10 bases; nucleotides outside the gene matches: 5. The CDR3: CASSRDSGSPLHF. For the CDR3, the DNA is TGTGCCAGCAGTAGGGACAGTGGGTCACCCCTCCACTTT.

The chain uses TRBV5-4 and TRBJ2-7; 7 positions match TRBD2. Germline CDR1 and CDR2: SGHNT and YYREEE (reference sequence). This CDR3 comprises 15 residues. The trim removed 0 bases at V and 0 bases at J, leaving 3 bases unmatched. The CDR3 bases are TGTGCCAGCAGCTTGGCAGCGGGGCCCTCCTACGAGCAGTACTTC. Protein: CASSLAAGPSYEQYF.

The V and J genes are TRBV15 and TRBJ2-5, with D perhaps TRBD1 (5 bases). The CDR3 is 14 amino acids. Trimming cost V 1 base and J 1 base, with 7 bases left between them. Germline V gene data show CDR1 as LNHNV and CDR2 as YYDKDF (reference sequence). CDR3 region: CATSRGDSQETQYF. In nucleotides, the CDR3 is TGTGCCACCAGCAGAGGAGACAGCCAAGAGACCCAGTACTTC.

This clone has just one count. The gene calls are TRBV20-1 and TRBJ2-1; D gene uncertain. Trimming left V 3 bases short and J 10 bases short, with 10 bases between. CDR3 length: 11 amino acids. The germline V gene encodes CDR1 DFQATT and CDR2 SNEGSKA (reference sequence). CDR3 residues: CSASSTGEQFF. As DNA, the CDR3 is TGCAGTGCTAGTTCGACTGGCGAGCAGTTCTTC.

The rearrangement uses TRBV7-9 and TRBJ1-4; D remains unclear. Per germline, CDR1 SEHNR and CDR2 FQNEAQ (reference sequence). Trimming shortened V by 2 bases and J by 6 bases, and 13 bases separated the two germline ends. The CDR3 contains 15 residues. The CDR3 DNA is TGTGCCAGCAGCTTATCCCAGGCCGCCCATGAAAAACTGTTTTTT. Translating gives CASSLSQAAHEKLFF.

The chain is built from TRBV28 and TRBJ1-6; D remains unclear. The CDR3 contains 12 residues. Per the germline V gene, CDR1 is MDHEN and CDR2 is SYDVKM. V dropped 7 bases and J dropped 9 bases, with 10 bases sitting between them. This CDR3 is CASTPRSSPLHF. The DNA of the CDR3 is TGTGCCAGCACCCCAAGGAGTTCACCCCTCCACTTT.

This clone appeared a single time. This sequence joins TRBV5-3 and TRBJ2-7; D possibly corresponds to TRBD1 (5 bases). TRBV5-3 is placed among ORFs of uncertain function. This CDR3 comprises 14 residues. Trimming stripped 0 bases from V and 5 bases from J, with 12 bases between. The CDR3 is CARSLAQGSHEQYF. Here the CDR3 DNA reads TGTGCCAGAAGCTTGGCCCAGGGAAGCCACGAGCAGTACTTC.

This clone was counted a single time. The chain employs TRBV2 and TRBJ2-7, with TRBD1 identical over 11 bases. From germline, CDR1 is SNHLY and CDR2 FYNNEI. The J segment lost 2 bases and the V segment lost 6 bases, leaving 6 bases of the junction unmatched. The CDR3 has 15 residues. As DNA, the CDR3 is TGTGCCAGCAGCCGGGACAGGGGGGGGACCTACGAGCAGTACTTC. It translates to CASSRDRGGTYEQYF.

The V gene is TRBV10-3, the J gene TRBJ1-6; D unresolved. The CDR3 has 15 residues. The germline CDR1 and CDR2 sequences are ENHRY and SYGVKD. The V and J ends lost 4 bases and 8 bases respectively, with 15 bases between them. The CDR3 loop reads CAISGPGRDDSPLHF. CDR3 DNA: TGTGCCATCAGTGGACCTGGGAGGGATGATTCACCCCTCCACTTT.

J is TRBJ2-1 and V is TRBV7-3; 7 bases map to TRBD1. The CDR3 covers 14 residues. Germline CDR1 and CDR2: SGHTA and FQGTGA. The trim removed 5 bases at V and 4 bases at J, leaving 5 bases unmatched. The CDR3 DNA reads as TGTGCCAGCAGCGCCTTGGGACAGTACAATGAGCAGTTCTTC. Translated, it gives CASSALGQYNEQFF.

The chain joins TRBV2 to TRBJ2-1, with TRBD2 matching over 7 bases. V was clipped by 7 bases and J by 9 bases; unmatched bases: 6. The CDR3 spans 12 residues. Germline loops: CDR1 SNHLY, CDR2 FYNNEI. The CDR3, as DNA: TGTGCCAGCAAACCAGGCGGGAGTGAGCAGTTCTTC. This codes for CASKPGGSEQFF.

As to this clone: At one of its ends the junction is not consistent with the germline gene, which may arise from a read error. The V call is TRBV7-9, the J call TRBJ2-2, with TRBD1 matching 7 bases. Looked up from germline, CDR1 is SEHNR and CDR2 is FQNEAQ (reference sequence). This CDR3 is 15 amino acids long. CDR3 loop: CSSSPGTENTGELFF. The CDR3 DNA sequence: TGTTCCAGCAGTCCCGGGACAGAGAACACCGGGGAGCTGTTTTTT.

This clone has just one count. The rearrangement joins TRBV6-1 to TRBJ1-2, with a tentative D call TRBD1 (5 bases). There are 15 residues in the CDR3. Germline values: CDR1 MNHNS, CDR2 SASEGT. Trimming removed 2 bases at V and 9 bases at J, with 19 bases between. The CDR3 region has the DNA TGTGCCAGCAGTGAAAGTACAGGCGGCCTCAATCGCTACACCTTC. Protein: CASSESTGGLNRYTF.

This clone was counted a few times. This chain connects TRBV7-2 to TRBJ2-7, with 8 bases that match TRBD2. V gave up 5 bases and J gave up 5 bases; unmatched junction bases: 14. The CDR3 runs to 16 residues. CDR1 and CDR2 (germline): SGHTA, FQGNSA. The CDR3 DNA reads TGTGCCAGCAGCCGCCGAGCTAGCGGGTTTGTCGACGAGCAGTACTTC. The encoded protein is CASSRRASGFVDEQYF.

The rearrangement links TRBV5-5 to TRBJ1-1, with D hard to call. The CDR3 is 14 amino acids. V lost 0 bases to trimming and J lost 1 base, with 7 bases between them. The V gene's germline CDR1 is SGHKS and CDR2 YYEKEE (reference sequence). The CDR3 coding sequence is TGTGCCAGCAGCTTGGCAGATCAGAACACTGAAGCTTTCTTT. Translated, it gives CASSLADQNTEAFF.